These 2 T cell receptor beta chains originate from one sample sequenced in a study of OX40 agonist ivuxolimab in advanced cancers. The library was generated by the immunoSEQ multiplex PCR assay. TCRdb retrieved this table from immuneACCESS and kept in-frame rearrangements only. Not all clones are present; in checked studies, unresolved V genes account for under half, and no reason is known for the remainder. Recorded for this sample are 50,000 to 70,000 clones; roughly 84% of them occurred a single time. Together, the top ten hold over 0.55% of the sample. This sample comprised CD4+ or CD8+ T cells sorted from blood, obtained in a trial of the OX40 agonist ivuxolimab. The receptors stem from an adult with an advanced solid tumor such as melanoma, head and neck, liver or kidney cancer.

This rearrangement joins TRBV6-5 to TRBJ1-1; 7 positions match TRBD1. Germline values: CDR1 MNHEY, CDR2 SVGAGI. The CDR3 is 14 residues long. After removal of 4 bases from V and 3 bases from J, the junction contained 5 bases not matched to a gene. In DNA, the CDR3 is TGTGCCAGCAGTTCCCCACAGGGGTACACTGAAGCTTTCTTT. The encoded protein is CASSSPQGYTEAFF.

This chain links TRBV30 with TRBJ1-5; 8 positions agree with TRBD1. With 1 base clipped from V and 0 bases from J, the junction kept 2 bases outside the gene matches. Per germline, CDR1 GTSNPN and CDR2 SVGIG (reference sequence). The CDR3 covers 15 residues. CDR3 DNA sequence: TGTGCCTGGAGTGGTACAGGGGGTAGCAATCAGCCCCAGCATTTT. This encodes CAWSGTGGSNQPQHF. The entire variable domain, with the rest obtained from reference TRBV30 and TRBJ1-5, is as follows: SQTIHQWPATLVQPVGSPLSLECTVEGTSNPNLYWYRQAAGRGLQLLFYSVGIGQISSEVPQNLSASRPQDRQFILSSKKLLLSDSGFYLCAWSGTGGSNQPQHFGDGTRLSIL.